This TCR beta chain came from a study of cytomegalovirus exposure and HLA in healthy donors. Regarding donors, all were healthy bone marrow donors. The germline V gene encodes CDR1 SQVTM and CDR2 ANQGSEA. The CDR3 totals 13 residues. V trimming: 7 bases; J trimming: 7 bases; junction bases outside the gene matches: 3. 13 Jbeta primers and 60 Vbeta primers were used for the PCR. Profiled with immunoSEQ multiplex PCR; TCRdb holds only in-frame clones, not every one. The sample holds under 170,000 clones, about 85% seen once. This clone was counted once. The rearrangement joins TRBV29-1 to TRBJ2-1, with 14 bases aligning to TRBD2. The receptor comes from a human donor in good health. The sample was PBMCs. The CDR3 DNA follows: TGCAGCGCTGGGACTAGCGGGAGAAATGAGCAGTTCTTC. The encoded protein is CSAGTSGRNEQFF.